What follows are 2 T cell receptor beta chains derived from one specimen sequenced in a study of OX40 agonist ivuxolimab in advanced cancers. The table came from immunoSEQ multiplex PCR; TCRdb's copy has only in-frame clones and leaves some out. The sample lists about 93,000 clones, roughly 94% occurring once. Sequenced material: CD4+ or CD8+ T cells sorted from blood, taken in a trial of the OX40 agonist ivuxolimab. The source is an adult with an advanced solid tumor such as melanoma, head and neck, liver or kidney cancer.

This clone was observed a few times. Written as DNA, the CDR3 is TGTGCCAGCTCCGTCGCTAATTCACCCCTCCACTTT. Its protein is CASSVANSPLHF. This chain connects TRBV25-1 to TRBJ1-6; D ambiguous. Germline V gene data show CDR1 as MGHDK and CDR2 as SYGVNS. Trimming took off 8 bases at V and 6 bases at J, with 8 bases between the two ends. The CDR3 covers 12 residues.

The chain carries TRBV19 and TRBJ1-5, with 8 nucleotides matching TRBD1. In germline, CDR1 is LNHDA, CDR2 SQIVND (reference sequence). This CDR3 region has 14 residues. The ends lost 11 bases at V and 7 bases at J; junction bases unmatched: 13. CDR3 nucleotides: TGTGCCGGATCGGACAGGGAGGTTGGCCAGCCCCAGCATTTT. As protein: CAGSDREVGQPQHF.